Listed below are T cell receptor beta chains from one sample, sequenced in a study of tumor-infiltrating lymphocytes in localized non-small cell lung cancer. The repertoire was sequenced with immunoSEQ multiplex PCR; TCRdb's copy has only in-frame clones and lacks some. This sample yields roughly 13,000 clones, of which 60% to 70% are seen a single time; 7% to 8% belongs to the top ten. Sequenced input: lung tumor tissue. These receptors all stem from a human donor with non-small cell lung cancer. The CDR3 runs from the conserved cysteine through the conserved F or W. Each record gives: J gene, D gene, CDR3 length, clone size, V gene, CDR3 protein, CDR3 DNA. D genes are given only for firm matches. Clone size is stated in some rows and not others, as once, few, many or a class when expanded.

TRBJ2-7	TRBD1	13	.	TRBV5-1	CASSLGQSSEQYF	TGCGCCAGCAGCCTGGGACAGTCTAGCGAGCAGTACTTC
TRBJ1-1	.	13	.	TRBV29-1	CSVEPLGRTEAFF	TGCAGCGTTGAACCGTTGGGAAGGACTGAAGCTTTCTTT
TRBJ2-5	TRBD2	14	.	TRBV5-1	CASSYGGSQETQYF	TGCGCCAGCAGCTACGGGGGGTCCCAAGAGACCCAGTACTTC
TRBJ2-2	.	14	few	TRBV2	CASREGTYTGELFF	TGTGCCAGCAGGGAAGGGACCTACACCGGGGAGCTGTTTTTT
TRBJ2-5	.	16	.	TRBV5-4	CASSLGGFSEAETQYF	TGTGCCAGCAGCTTGGGTGGTTTCTCGGAGGCCGAGACCCAGTACTTC
TRBJ1-1	.	14	once	TRBV7-9	CASSTQTVRTEAFF	TGTGCCAGCAGCACTCAGACAGTCAGAACTGAAGCTTTCTTT
TRBJ2-5	.	15	.	TRBV7-2	CASSRSGGSAETQYF	TGTGCCAGCAGCCGATCGGGGGGCTCGGCGGAGACCCAGTACTTC
TRBJ1-1	.	15	.	TRBV18	CASSPPAGRDTEAFF	TGTGCCAGCTCACCACCGGCAGGGCGGGACACTGAAGCTTTCTTT
TRBJ1-4	.	13	few	TRBV2	CASSGTDGEKLFF	TGTGCCAGCAGTGGGACAGACGGCGAAAAACTGTTTTTT
TRBJ2-5	TRBD1	14	.	TRBV7-2	CASSLAGTEETQYF	TGTGCCAGCAGCTTAGCTGGGACAGAAGAGACCCAGTACTTC
TRBJ2-2	.	14	.	TRBV7-9	CASSLGAGTGELFF	TGTGCCAGCAGCTTAGGGGCGGGGACCGGGGAGCTGTTTTTT
TRBJ1-2	TRBD1	13	once	TRBV5-4	CASSLQGEDGYTF	TGTGCCAGCAGCTTGCAGGGGGAAGATGGCTACACCTTC